Listed below are T cell receptor beta chains from one sample, sequenced in a study of response to subunit inactivated influenza vaccine. TCRdb used MiXCR to reprocess the RT-PCR reads, holding one entry per CDR3 protein. The repertoire holds approximately 520,000 distinct CDR3 sequences, with about 15% as singletons. The source was CD4+ T cells sorted from PBMCs, collected about 23 months after vaccination. The receptors derive from a man between 45 and 75 years old who received an inactivated influenza vaccine. The conserved cysteine and the conserved F or W are not part of the CDR3 here. Each record gives: J gene, V gene, CDR3 protein.

j_call: TRBJ2-7
v_call: TRBV20-1
cdr3_aa: SARGEVSSYEQY

j_call: TRBJ2-3
v_call: TRBV9
cdr3_aa: ASSVIGGSTDTQY

j_call: TRBJ1-1
v_call: TRBV28
cdr3_aa: ASSSNRGLNTEAF

j_call: TRBJ2-3
v_call: TRBV10-3
cdr3_aa: AIRVQVTDTQY

j_call: TRBJ2-7
v_call: TRBV7-2
cdr3_aa: ASSPQRLGSSYEQY

j_call: TRBJ2-3
v_call: TRBV20-1
cdr3_aa: SPRGGGTDTQY

j_call: TRBJ1-1
v_call: TRBV27
cdr3_aa: ASSLRQGIMSEAF

j_call: TRBJ2-1
v_call: TRBV7-2
cdr3_aa: ASSPGTGEQF

j_call: TRBJ1-5
v_call: TRBV3-1
cdr3_aa: ASSLTDRQPQH

j_call: TRBJ1-4
v_call: TRBV4-3
cdr3_aa: ASSQDTGFREKLF

j_call: TRBJ2-1
v_call: TRBV7-3
cdr3_aa: ASGTSGIAEQF

j_call: TRBJ2-5
v_call: TRBV7-2
cdr3_aa: ASSKTSGGGETQY

j_call: TRBJ2-3
v_call: TRBV12-3/TRBV12-4
cdr3_aa: ASSRMGTVDTQY

j_call: TRBJ2-4
v_call: TRBV6-5
cdr3_aa: ASSYAGQGPNIQY

j_call: TRBJ1-3
v_call: TRBV5-1
cdr3_aa: ASSAGTGNTIY

j_call: TRBJ1-1
v_call: TRBV27
cdr3_aa: ASTKTGTTEAF

j_call: TRBJ2-1
v_call: TRBV20-1
cdr3_aa: SARARDRYYNEQF

j_call: TRBJ2-7
v_call: TRBV19
cdr3_aa: ASSTQGHEQY

j_call: TRBJ1-2
v_call: TRBV9
cdr3_aa: ASSAGTGAGYGYT

j_call: TRBJ1-4
v_call: TRBV10-2
cdr3_aa: ATRGGVGEKLF

j_call: TRBJ2-1
v_call: TRBV5-8
cdr3_aa: ASSLVRAFHSYNEQF

j_call: TRBJ2-7
v_call: TRBV7-2
cdr3_aa: ASSTEGLASYEQY

j_call: TRBJ1-3
v_call: TRBV19
cdr3_aa: ASSPTASGNTIY

j_call: TRBJ2-6
v_call: TRBV20-1
cdr3_aa: SAREGAGANVLT

j_call: TRBJ1-2
v_call: TRBV20-1
cdr3_aa: SARGGESYGYT

j_call: TRBJ2-2
v_call: TRBV11-2
cdr3_aa: ASSIPGTKTTGELF

j_call: TRBJ1-1
v_call: TRBV12-3/TRBV12-4
cdr3_aa: ASSPTGAQAF

j_call: TRBJ2-7
v_call: TRBV4-1
cdr3_aa: ASSQAGLGSYEQY

j_call: TRBJ2-3
v_call: TRBV9
cdr3_aa: ASSARGGAEDTQY

j_call: TRBJ2-3
v_call: TRBV6-1
cdr3_aa: ASSETAGAYTQY

j_call: TRBJ1-1
v_call: TRBV5-1
cdr3_aa: ASSTTGLGTEAF

j_call: TRBJ1-1
v_call: TRBV29-1
cdr3_aa: SVAREGDTEAF

j_call: TRBJ2-5
v_call: TRBV6-2/TRBV6-3
cdr3_aa: ASKQRWEETQY

j_call: TRBJ2-2
v_call: TRBV9
cdr3_aa: ASSVRSGRDTGELF

j_call: TRBJ2-7
v_call: TRBV5-1
cdr3_aa: ASSWDRAYEQY

j_call: TRBJ1-4
v_call: TRBV7-2
cdr3_aa: ASTLHGTGGEKLF

j_call: TRBJ2-3
v_call: TRBV29-1
cdr3_aa: SVALTRDRTDTQY

j_call: TRBJ2-5
v_call: TRBV24-1
cdr3_aa: ATSDRGPQETQY

j_call: TRBJ1-3
v_call: TRBV6-1
cdr3_aa: ASSRTRPGPGNTIY

j_call: TRBJ1-6
v_call: TRBV4-3
cdr3_aa: ASSQEGDSYNSPLH

j_call: TRBJ2-7
v_call: TRBV12-3/TRBV12-4
cdr3_aa: ASSLTTGNNEQY

j_call: TRBJ2-3
v_call: TRBV5-5
cdr3_aa: ASSPEGRSTDTQY